Following are 16 T cell receptor beta chains from one sample sequenced in a study of control samples from healthy donors and cancer patients. The method was immunoSEQ multiplex PCR; TCRdb's version includes in-frame clones alone and lacks a portion of them. The sample has some 410,000 clones; 90% are singletons. Sequenced material: PBMCs. These receptors were taken from a man between 40 and 49 years old with head and neck cancer.

The chain joins TRBV12-3 or TRBV12-4 to TRBJ1-5, with D perhaps matching TRBD1 (5 bases). CDR3 size: 13 residues. V was shortened by 5 bases and J by 16 bases, with 21 bases between the two germline ends. The CDR3 DNA is TGTGCCAGCAGTCAATCCGGGACCCAAGGTCGACATTTT. It translates to CASSQSGTQGRHF.

The chain has TRBV21-1 and TRBJ2-5. TRBV21-1 is flagged as a pseudogene. The CDR3 has 19 residues. CDR3 sequence reads: CASSHRKYLWRGDQETQYF. Here the CDR3 DNA reads TGTGCCAGCAGCCACCGCAAGTACTTGTGGAGGGGGGATCAAGAGACCCAGTACTTC.

The rearrangement uses TRBV6-5 and TRBJ1-6; TRBD1 is a possible D gene (6 bases). The CDR3 runs to 15 residues. The V and J ends lost 6 bases and 0 bases respectively, with 9 bases between them. Germline CDR1 MNHEY, CDR2 SVGAGI. DNA for the CDR3: TGTGCCAGCAGCGGACAGCACTCCTATAATTCACCCCTCCACTTT. This translates into CASSGQHSYNSPLHF.

The V and J genes are TRBV30 and TRBJ2-7; D unresolved. Germline loops: CDR1 GTSNPN, CDR2 SVGIG (reference sequence). The V gene lost 7 bases and the J gene lost 5 bases, with 24 bases spanning the gap. CDR3 size: 15 residues. The CDR3 bases are TGTGCCTACGCGGCGAGCAACAAATTTTCCAACGAGCAGTACTTC. It translates to CAYAASNKFSNEQYF.

The chain links TRBV18 to TRBJ1-5, with D tentatively TRBD1 (5 bases). V lost 2 bases, J lost 2 bases, and 25 bases lay in between. The CDR3 is 20 amino acids. Germline-derived CDR1 and CDR2 are KGHSH and LQKENI. The CDR3 loop reads CASSPGGGKGISLGNQPQHF. CDR3 in DNA: TGTGCCAGCTCACCAGGCGGAGGGAAGGGGATAAGTTTAGGCAATCAGCCCCAGCATTTT.

The genes are TRBV20-1 and TRBJ2-4; 8 bases match TRBD1. This CDR3 has 18 amino acids. CDR1 and CDR2 (germline): DFQATT, SNEGSKA (reference sequence). Unmatched junction bases numbered 14, after V lost 3 bases and J lost 1 base. The CDR3 loop is CSASQGRGLTLAKNIQYF. CDR3 sequence (DNA): TGCAGTGCTAGTCAGGGCAGGGGGCTAACTCTGGCCAAAAACATTCAGTACTTC.

This chain links TRBV2 with TRBJ2-5; 15 nucleotides agree with TRBD2. The germline V gene has CDR1 SNHLY and CDR2 FYNNEI. This CDR3 region has 16 residues. The J segment lost 2 bases and the V segment lost 6 bases, leaving 4 bases of the junction unmatched. The CDR3 protein is CASRGTSGGPQETQYF. In DNA, the CDR3 is TGTGCCAGCAGGGGGACTAGCGGGGGGCCGCAAGAGACCCAGTACTTC.

The J gene is TRBJ1-1, the V gene TRBV19; D remains ambiguous. With 6 bases removed from V and 5 bases from J, the gap between germline ends came to 10 bases. The length of the CDR3 is 12 residues. The V gene's germline CDR1 is LNHDA and CDR2 SQIVND (reference sequence). This chain's CDR3 is CASRVIGTEAFF. The CDR3 DNA is TGTGCCAGTAGGGTGATAGGGACTGAAGCTTTCTTT.

The chain uses TRBV6-5 and TRBJ1-3; D may be TRBD1 (5 bases). Trimming took 2 bases from V and 0 from J, leaving 8 bases between them. The CDR3 length is 15 residues. CDR1 is MNHEY and CDR2 is SVGAGI in the germline V gene. CDR3 in DNA: TGTGCCAGCAGTTACGGGGCCGGCTCTGGAAACACCATATATTTT. Its protein product is CASSYGAGSGNTIYF.

The gene calls are TRBV29-1 and TRBJ2-2; no definite D call. V was trimmed by 5 bases and J by 3 bases, leaving 10 bases between them. The CDR3 extends over 13 amino acids. Germline CDR1 is SQVTM and CDR2 is ANQGSEA. Here the CDR3 reads CSVIRVYTGELFF. The CDR3 DNA reads as TGCAGCGTTATAAGGGTGTACACCGGGGAGCTGTTTTTT.

The V gene is TRBV27, the J gene TRBJ2-7; 8 positions agree with TRBD2. CDR3 size: 15 residues. V trimming: 10 bases; J trimming: 1 base; junction bases outside the gene matches: 12. The germline CDR1 and CDR2 sequences are MNHEY and SMNVEV (reference sequence). CDR3 sequence: CATRPQLADSYEQYF. In DNA, the CDR3 is TGTGCCACCCGACCCCAACTAGCGGATTCCTACGAGCAGTACTTC.

The chain combines TRBV7-9 with TRBJ2-7, with unresolved D. Germline CDR1 is SEHNR and CDR2 is FQNEAQ (reference sequence). Deletions cut 5 bases from V and 3 bases from J, with 8 bases between. The CDR3 totals 12 residues. The CDR3, as DNA: TGTGCCAGCAGCCGAAGCGACTACGAGCAGTACTTC. Protein: CASSRSDYEQYF. Full variable domain (outside the CDR3, taken from reference TRBV7-9 and TRBJ2-7): DTGVSQNPRHKITKRGQNVTFRCDPISEHNRLYWYRQTLGQGPEFLTYFQNEAQLEKSRLLSDRFSAERPKGSFSTLEIQRTEQGDSAMYLCASSRSDYEQYFGPGTRLTVT.

The chain joins TRBV7-8 to TRBJ2-1; 10 positions agree with TRBD1. Germline V gene sequence: CDR1 SGHVS, CDR2 FQNEAQ. The CDR3 has 16 residues. The V segment lost 2 bases and the J segment 7 bases; nucleotides outside the gene matches: 8. CDR3 in DNA: TGTGCCAGCAGCTTACCCCGGGACAGGGGACCAAATGAGCAGTTCTTC. It translates to CASSLPRDRGPNEQFF.

This rearrangement joins TRBV24-1 to TRBJ1-2; D ambiguous. Trimming took 7 bases from V and 1 from J, leaving 6 bases between them. This CDR3 is built from 12 residues. Germline values: CDR1 KGHDR, CDR2 SFDVKD. The CDR3 loop reads CATSENNYGYTF. Written as DNA, the CDR3 is TGTGCCACCAGCGAGAATAACTATGGCTACACCTTC.

This clone was counted a single time. V usage is TRBV7-2 and J usage is TRBJ1-1, with TRBD1 as a possible D gene (6 bases). Per the germline V gene, CDR1 is SGHTA and CDR2 is FQGNSA. This CDR3 has 15 amino acids. Trimming removed 1 base from V and 4 bases from J, with 13 bases in between. The CDR3 DNA is TGTGCCAGCAGCTTAGGGGCAGGGGAAGCCACTGAAGCTTTCTTT. It yields the protein CASSLGAGEATEAFF.

This chain connects TRBV7-3 to TRBJ2-1; D not resolved. The CDR3 runs 13 residues. The germline CDR1 and CDR2 sequences are SGHTA and FQGTGA. The V end lost 1 base, the J end lost 9 bases, and 10 bases lay between the germline ends. DNA for the CDR3: TGTGCCAGCAGCTTAAAGGTCCTGGGTGAGCAGTTCTTC. This gives the protein CASSLKVLGEQFF.